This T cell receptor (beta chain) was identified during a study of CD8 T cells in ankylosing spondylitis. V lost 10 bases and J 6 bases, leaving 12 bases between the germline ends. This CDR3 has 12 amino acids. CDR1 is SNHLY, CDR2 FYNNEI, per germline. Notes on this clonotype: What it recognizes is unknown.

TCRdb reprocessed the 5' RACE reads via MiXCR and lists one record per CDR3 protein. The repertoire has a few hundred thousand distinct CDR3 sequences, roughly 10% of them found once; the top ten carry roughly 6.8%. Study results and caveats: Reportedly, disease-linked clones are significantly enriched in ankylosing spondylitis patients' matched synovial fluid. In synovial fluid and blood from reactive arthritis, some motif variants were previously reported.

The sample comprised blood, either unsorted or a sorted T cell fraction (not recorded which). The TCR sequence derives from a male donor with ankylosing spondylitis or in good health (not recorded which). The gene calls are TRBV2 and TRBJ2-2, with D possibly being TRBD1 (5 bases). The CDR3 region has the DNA TGTGCCACCTCTAGGGGTTCCGGGGAGCTGTTTTTT. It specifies CATSRGSGELFF.